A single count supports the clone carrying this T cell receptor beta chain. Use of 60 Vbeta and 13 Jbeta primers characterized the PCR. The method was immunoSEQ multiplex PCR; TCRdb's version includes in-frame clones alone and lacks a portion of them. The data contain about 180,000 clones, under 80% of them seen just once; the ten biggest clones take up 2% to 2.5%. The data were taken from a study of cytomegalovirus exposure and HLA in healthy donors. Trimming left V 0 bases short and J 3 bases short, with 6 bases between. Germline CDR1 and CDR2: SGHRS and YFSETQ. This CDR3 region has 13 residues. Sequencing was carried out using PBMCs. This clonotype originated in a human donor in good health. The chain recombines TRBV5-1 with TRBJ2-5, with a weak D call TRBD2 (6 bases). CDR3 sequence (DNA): TGCGCCAGCAGCTTGGGGGGGGAAGAGACCCAGTACTTC. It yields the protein CASSLGGEETQYF.